A single sample is the source of the 20 T cell receptor beta chains below, sequenced in a study of cytomegalovirus exposure and HLA in healthy donors. It was with 60 Vbeta and 13 Jbeta primers that the PCR ran. Sequenced by immunoSEQ multiplex PCR; TCRdb stores in-frame clones only, minus some. The data hold about 100,000 clones, with 76% observed a single time. What was sequenced was PBMCs. The receptors were sampled from a man in his forties or fifties in good health and CMV-seronegative.

V gene TRBV7-6 combines with J gene TRBJ2-1; possible D gene TRBD1, 6 bases. Germline CDR1 is SGHVS and CDR2 is FNYEAQ. V gave up 1 base and J gave up 8 bases, with 12 bases separating them. This CDR3 has 14 amino acids. The CDR3 is CASSLDLNRDEQFF. Here the CDR3 DNA reads TGTGCCAGCAGCTTAGACCTCAACAGGGATGAGCAGTTCTTC.

This chain joins TRBV19 and TRBJ2-7; D not resolved. Germline CDR1 reads LNHDA; CDR2 reads SQIVND (reference sequence). Trimming cost V 3 bases and J 2 bases, with 8 bases left between them. The CDR3 has 13 residues. The CDR3 DNA reads as TGTGCCAGTAGTATTAGTTCACCCTACGAGCAGTACTTC. Its protein product is CASSISSPYEQYF.

This clone was observed a handful of times. The rearrangement uses TRBV11-2 and TRBJ2-7; possibly TRBD1 for D (5 bases). Germline lookup yields CDR1 SGHAT and CDR2 FQNNGV. Trimming left V 5 bases short and J 2 bases short, with 13 bases between. The CDR3 totals 14 residues. CDR3 residues: CASSPSPGPYEQYF. Here the CDR3 DNA reads TGTGCCAGCAGCCCATCGCCAGGGCCCTACGAGCAGTACTTC.

The rearrangement joins TRBV25-1 to TRBJ1-6; D uncertain. The V end was cut by 1 base, the J end by 9 bases, with 13 bases between. This CDR3 is 15 amino acids long. Germline V gene sequence: CDR1 MGHDK, CDR2 SYGVNS. DNA for the CDR3: TGTGCCAGCAGTGAATGGGAGGCCTCCTCTTCACCCCTCCACTTT. Protein: CASSEWEASSSPLHF.

The CDR3 DNA sequence: TGTGCCAGCAGTACCCAGACAGGCCGGGGCGAGCAGTACGTC. This codes for CASSTQTGRGEQYV. The genes are TRBV27 and TRBJ2-7, with a tentative D call TRBD1 (6 bases). V was pared by 5 bases and J by 6 bases, with 17 bases between. The CDR3 is 14 residues long. Germline CDR1 MNHEY, CDR2 SMNVEV (reference sequence).

J is TRBJ1-1 and V is TRBV18; the D gene is possibly TRBD1 (6 bases). Trimming took off 2 bases at V and 4 bases at J, with 11 bases between the two ends. Germline CDR1 reads KGHSH; CDR2 reads LQKENI. This CDR3 has 14 amino acids. Here the CDR3 DNA reads TGTGCCAGCTCACCATCCACAGGGAGCACTGAAGCTTTCTTT. Amino acids: CASSPSTGSTEAFF. Full variable domain (rest looked up from reference TRBV18 and TRBJ1-1): NAGVMQNPRHLVRRRGQEARLRCSPMKGHSHVYWYRQLPEEGLKFMVYLQKENIIDESGMPKERFSAEFPKEGPSILRIQQVVRGDSAAYFCASSPSTGSTEAFFGQGTRLTVV.

The CDR3: CASSSIPGLQQYV. The CDR3 region has the DNA TGTGCCAGCAGTTCTATTCCGGGACTACAGCAGTACGTC. The rearrangement uses TRBV27 and TRBJ2-7; TRBD2 matches 7 bases. There are 13 residues in the CDR3. Looked up from germline, CDR1 is MNHEY and CDR2 is SMNVEV (reference sequence). With V trimmed by 4 bases and J by 8 bases, 8 bases remained unmatched.

The rearrangement links TRBV2 to TRBJ2-7; 8 nucleotides line up with TRBD1. The V gene end was trimmed by 5 bases and the J gene end by 7 bases; junction bases not matched to a gene: 7. In germline, CDR1 is SNHLY, CDR2 FYNNEI. The CDR3 totals 13 residues. The CDR3 protein is CASSSDRESEQYV. The CDR3 DNA sequence: TGTGCCAGCAGTTCGGACAGGGAAAGTGAGCAGTACGTC.

This chain uses TRBV6-6 with TRBJ2-7, with D unclear. Germline V gene sequence: CDR1 MNHNY, CDR2 SVGAGI (reference sequence). V was clipped by 6 bases and J by 0 bases, with 9 bases between them. This CDR3 has 13 residues. CDR3 bases: TGTGCCAGCAGGTCCGGAGACTCCTACGAGCAGTACGTC. Translating it yields CASRSGDSYEQYV.

The V and J genes are TRBV14 and TRBJ2-2; D gene uncertain. CDR1 is SGHDN and CDR2 is FVKESK in the germline V gene. V gave up 3 bases and J gave up 0 bases, with 11 bases separating them. This CDR3 is 16 amino acids long. The CDR3 region has the DNA TGTGCCAGCAGCCAGCCAAAACTCGCGAACACCGGGGAGCTGTTTTTT. Encoded protein: CASSQPKLANTGELFF.

This clone was counted only a few times. This rearrangement joins TRBV5-1 to TRBJ1-3, with 8 positions matching TRBD1. Germline lookup yields CDR1 SGHRS and CDR2 YFSETQ. The V and J ends lost 4 bases and 4 bases, in that order; junction bases with no gene match: 7. CDR3 length: 15 residues. The CDR3 coding sequence is TGCGCCAGCAGCCCGAAGACAGGGGCCGGAAACACCATATATTTT. It codes for CASSPKTGAGNTIYF.

CDR3 in amino acids: CASSLTGWDSPLHF. CDR3 DNA: TGTGCCAGCAGCTTGACAGGGTGGGATTCACCCCTCCACTTT. This chain joins TRBV7-3 and TRBJ1-6, with 7 bases lining up with TRBD1. CDR1 SGHTA and CDR2 FQGTGA come from the germline V gene. V lost 3 bases to trimming and J lost 8 bases; unmatched junction nucleotides: 4. The CDR3 contains 14 residues.

The chain carries TRBV27 and TRBJ2-3; tentatively, D is TRBD2 (5 bases). Germline CDR1 is MNHEY and CDR2 is SMNVEV (reference sequence). The CDR3 covers 13 residues. The V and J ends lost 2 bases and 8 bases respectively, with 11 bases between them. The CDR3 here is CASSLRGTSTQYF. CDR3 nucleotide sequence: TGTGCCAGCAGTTTACGGGGAACGAGTACGCAGTATTTT.

The DNA for the CDR3 is TGCGCCAGCAGCCAAGCATTGACAGGGGATGTAGACACTGAAGCTTTCTTT. Its translation is CASSQALTGDVDTEAFF. This rearrangement joins TRBV4-1 to TRBJ1-1, with TRBD1 matching 8 bases. Germline loops: CDR1 MGHRA, CDR2 YSYEKL. J was trimmed by 3 bases and V by 1 base; bases with no gene match: 10. CDR3 size: 17 residues.

This chain uses TRBV10-2 with TRBJ1-2; 7 bases are shared with TRBD1. The germline CDR1 and CDR2 sequences are WSHSY and SAAADI. The ends lost 6 bases at V and 4 bases at J; junction bases unmatched: 8. The CDR3 loop spans 14 amino acids. The CDR3 region has the DNA TGCGCCAGCAGACCGGGACAGCGTTCCTATGGCTACACCTTC. Protein: CASRPGQRSYGYTF.

The rearrangement links TRBV5-6 to TRBJ2-1, with D maybe TRBD1 (6 bases). V was cut by 10 bases and J by 6 bases, with 8 bases left in between. CDR1 and CDR2 (germline): SGHDT, YYEEEE. The length of the CDR3 is 10 residues. The CDR3, as DNA: TGTGCCTGGGGGCTCAATGAGCAGTTCTTC. Translating it yields CAWGLNEQFF.

The rearrangement joins TRBV5-1 to TRBJ2-6; D call uncertain. The germline V gene has CDR1 SGHRS and CDR2 YFSETQ. The CDR3 extends over 20 amino acids. Trimming removed 6 bases from V and 4 bases from J, with 29 bases in between. The CDR3 bases are TGCGCCAGCACAGGCCTTGGCCAACAGCACAAAGTGACCGGGGCCAACGTCCTGACTTTC. Translating it yields CASTGLGQQHKVTGANVLTF.

The V call is TRBV11-2, the J call TRBJ1-1, with D possibly matching TRBD1 (5 bases). V lost 0 bases and J lost 0, with 14 bases in between. CDR1 and CDR2 (germline): SGHAT, FQNNGV. This CDR3 comprises 17 residues. CDR3 sequence reads: CASSLDLGGGMNTEAFF. CDR3 nucleotide sequence: TGTGCCAGCAGCTTAGATCTGGGGGGTGGGATGAACACTGAAGCTTTCTTT.

To note about this clone: Compared with germline, one end of the junction differs, possibly owing to a read error. The chain uses TRBV7-7 and TRBJ1-1; D is uncertain. The CDR3 spans 14 residues. From germline, CDR1 is SSHAT and CDR2 FNYEAQ (reference sequence). The CDR3 coding sequence is TGTGCTAGCAGCCCTTTCGGTGGGAGTACTGAAGCTTTCTTT. Its translation: CASSPFGGSTEAFF. Full variable domain (outside the CDR3, taken from reference TRBV7-7 and TRBJ1-1): GAGVSQSPRYKVTKRGQDVTLRCDPISSHATLYWYQQALGQGPEFLTYFNYEAQPDKSGLPSDRFSAERPEGSISTLTIQRTEQRDSAMYRCASSPFGGSTEAFFGQGTRLTVV.

The chain joins TRBV7-2 to TRBJ2-4; 14 positions match TRBD2. J gave up 4 bases and V 4 bases, and 3 bases lay outside the gene matches. Germline CDR1 SGHTA, CDR2 FQGNSA. CDR3 size: 16 residues. Here the CDR3 DNA reads TGTGCCAGCAGCTGGGGGACTAGCGGGGGTAAAAACATTCAGTACTTC. Protein product: CASSWGTSGGKNIQYF.